This TCR beta chain was obtained from a study of shared clonotypes between healthy human individuals. Whole-study results and caveats: An expected dependence of interdonor clonotype sharing on sequencing depth was noted.

This CDR3 spans 16 amino acids. The V gene lost 3 bases and the J gene lost 1 base, with 17 bases spanning the gap. The sample holds a few counts of this clone. Its antigen is unknown. The test was conducted at deep level. Replicate PCRs were loaded with around 0.3 ug DNA from unsorted PBMC, around 28,000 T cell genomes. The sequenced material, unsorted PBMC DNA, was run on ten immunoSEQ deep assay plates. Profiling relied on immunoSEQ multiplex PCR, and the TCRdb table lists in-frame clones only, not all of them. The top ten hold 10% to 15% of the sample, which has around 500,000 clones, over 65% seen once.

The chain employs TRBV5-3 and TRBJ2-7; D perhaps matches TRBD1 (6 bases). TRBV5-3 is an open reading frame whose function is uncertain. Material for sequencing was PBMCs. This TCR was sampled from a woman aged 40 to 50 in good health. Some clones in this sample may be carry-over from other donors' samples. CDR3 amino acids: CARSSPGGAGSYEQYF. The CDR3 DNA reads TGTGCCAGAAGCTCGCCTGGGGGCGCAGGGTCCTACGAGCAGTACTTC.